This T cell receptor beta chain was obtained from a study of vaccination and CD4 T cells after COVID-19. The Oncomine TCR Beta short-read assay sequenced DNA from cultured CD4+ T cells. MiXCR, run by TCRdb on the PCR reads, gives a single entry per CDR3 protein. Of 15,000 to 20,000 distinct CDR3 sequences listed, around 59% are singletons. Treatment meaning: 10-day PBMC culture with coronavirus spike peptide pools or control peptides (ViraFEST assay). This clonotype was counted only a few times. The antigen is unknown. With 4 bases removed from V and 1 base from J, the gap between germline ends came to 5 bases. The CDR3 loop spans 12 amino acids. CDR1 is SGHNT, CDR2 YYREEE, per germline (reference sequence).

The material was CD4+ T cells from blood, cultured in vitro, obtained after SARS-CoV-2 vaccination. This TCR was sampled from a human donor who had recovered from COVID-19. The V call is TRBV5-4, the J call TRBJ2-5, with unresolved D. The CDR3: CASSPSQETQYF. CDR3 DNA sequence: TGTGCCAGCAGCCCAAGCCAAGAGACCCAGTACTTC.